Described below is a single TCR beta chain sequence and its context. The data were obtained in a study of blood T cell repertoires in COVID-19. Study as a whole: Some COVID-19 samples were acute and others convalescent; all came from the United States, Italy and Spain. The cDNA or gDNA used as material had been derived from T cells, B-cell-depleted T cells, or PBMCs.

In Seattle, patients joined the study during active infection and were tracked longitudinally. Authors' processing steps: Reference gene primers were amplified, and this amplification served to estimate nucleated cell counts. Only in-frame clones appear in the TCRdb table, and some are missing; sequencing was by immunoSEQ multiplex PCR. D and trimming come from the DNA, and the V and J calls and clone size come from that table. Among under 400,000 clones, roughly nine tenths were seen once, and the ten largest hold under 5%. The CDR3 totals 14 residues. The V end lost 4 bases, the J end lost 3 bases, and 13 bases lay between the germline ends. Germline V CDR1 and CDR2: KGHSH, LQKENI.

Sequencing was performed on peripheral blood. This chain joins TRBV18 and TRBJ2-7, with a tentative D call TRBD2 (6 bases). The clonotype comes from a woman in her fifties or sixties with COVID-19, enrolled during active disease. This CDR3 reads CASSQGGPVYEQYF. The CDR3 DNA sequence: TGTGCCAGCTCACAAGGAGGGCCGGTCTACGAGCAGTACTTC.